The rows below give T cell receptor beta chains drawn from one sample of a study of T-cell memory formation after mild COVID-19. TCRdb independently ran MiXCR on the 5' RACE reads; one entry per CDR3 protein. Among 250,000 to 300,000 distinct CDR3 sequences listed, roughly 15% were seen once. What was sequenced was PBMCs or a T cell subset sorted from them (not recorded which). The receptors were sampled from a man younger than 35 who had mild COVID-19 (a few samples of this study predate the infection). Cell type and time point are not known. CDR3s include the opening cysteine and the closing phenylalanine or tryptophan. D genes are given only for firm matches. Size is stated for part of the rows, as once, few or many counts, or as a class when the clone is expanded.

>NA|NA|TRBJ1-3|TRBV2
CASSRDISSGNTIYF
TGTGCCAGCAGTCGGGACATCAGCTCTGGAAACACCATATATTTT
>NA|NA|TRBJ2-5|TRBV5-6
CASSFMAKQYF
TGTGCCAGCAGCTTTATGGCAAAACAGTACTTC
>NA|NA|TRBJ1-1|TRBV7-9
CASSLEDWWGQRKGDTEAFF
TGTGCCAGCAGCTTAGAGGATTGGTGGGGGCAAAGGAAAGGTGACACTGAAGCTTTCTTT
>few|NA|TRBJ1-1|TRBV7-2
CASRPTGFGNTEAFF
TGTGCCAGCAGACCCACAGGGTTTGGGAACACTGAAGCTTTCTTT
>many|TRBD2|TRBJ2-7|TRBV20-1
CSARAGGYEQYF
TGCAGTGCTAGAGCGGGGGGCTACGAGCAGTACTTC
>few|TRBD2|TRBJ2-5|TRBV7-8
CASSVNSGEETQYF
TGTGCCAGCAGCGTGAATAGCGGGGAAGAGACCCAGTACTTC
>NA|NA|TRBJ2-3|TRBV7-7
CASSQDSPDTQYF
TGTGCCAGCAGCCAGGACAGCCCAGATACGCAGTATTTT
>once|NA|TRBJ2-7|TRBV20-1
CSARDLTPRPSYEQYF
TGCAGTGCTAGAGATCTAACTCCCAGGCCCTCCTACGAGCAGTACTTC
>NA|TRBD2|TRBJ2-1|TRBV28
CASSSLAGVDNEQFF
TGTGCCAGCAGTTCACTAGCGGGGGTAGACAATGAGCAGTTCTTC
>NA|NA|TRBJ1-4|TRBV7-9
CASKGEANEKLFF
TGTGCCAGCAAGGGGGAGGCTAATGAAAAACTGTTTTTT
>few|NA|TRBJ1-2|TRBV5-1
CASSLQPPNYGYTF
TGCGCCAGCAGCTTGCAGCCACCTAACTATGGCTACACCTTC
>NA|NA|TRBJ1-2|TRBV14
CASSQDWEPNYGYTF
TGTGCCAGCAGCCAAGACTGGGAACCTAACTATGGCTACACCTTC
>many|TRBD2|TRBJ2-3|TRBV6-5
CASSVAGGQDTQYF
TGTGCCAGCAGCGTAGCGGGGGGGCAGGATACGCAGTATTTT
>few|NA|TRBJ2-5|TRBV7-2
CASSRSGPETQYF
TGTGCCAGCAGCCGGTCGGGTCCAGAGACCCAGTACTTC
>many|TRBD1|TRBJ2-5|TRBV7-2
CASSLTGGKETQYF
TGTGCCAGCAGCCTGACAGGGGGTAAAGAGACCCAGTACTTC
>NA|NA|TRBJ1-1|TRBV29-1
CSELESLNTEAFF
TGCAGCGAACTAGAGTCCCTGAACACTGAAGCTTTCTTT
>few|NA|TRBJ1-3|TRBV7-8
CASSLTSSILLSGNTIYF
TGTGCCAGCAGCTTAACTAGTAGTATCCTCCTCTCTGGAAACACCATATATTTT
>few|NA|TRBJ2-2|TRBV4-3
CASSQDWVTGELFF
TGCGCCAGCAGCCAAGATTGGGTCACCGGGGAGCTGTTTTTT
>few|TRBD1|TRBJ2-1|TRBV7-2
CASRDRGQYNEQFF
TGTGCCAGCAGGGACAGGGGTCAGTACAATGAGCAGTTCTTC
>NA|NA|TRBJ2-4|TRBV7-9
CASSFTSGAAKNIQYF
TGTGCCAGCAGCTTTACATCGGGGGCAGCCAAAAACATTCAGTACTTC
>NA|TRBD2|TRBJ2-3|TRBV6-2/TRBV6-3
CASSPHPGGVSDTQYF
TGTGCCAGCAGCCCACACCCGGGGGGGGTGTCAGATACGCAGTATTTT
>NA|NA|TRBJ1-6|TRBV28
CASRQGRGYSPLHF
TGTGCCAGCAGGCAGGGGCGGGGCTATTCACCCCTCCACTTT
>NA|NA|TRBJ1-1|TRBV7-8
CASSLVQTNTEAFF
TGTGCCAGCAGCTTAGTCCAGACGAACACTGAAGCTTTCTTT
>few|NA|TRBJ2-3|TRBV10-3
CAIGRIDTDTQYF
TGTGCCATCGGCCGGATCGACACAGATACGCAGTATTTT
>few|TRBD2|TRBJ2-3|TRBV12-3/TRBV12-4
CASRLAGGLRDTQYF
TGTGCCAGCAGGCTAGCGGGGGGGCTGAGAGATACGCAGTATTTT
>NA|NA|TRBJ1-2|TRBV12-3/TRBV12-4
CASSLSEGRGLGYTF
TGTGCCAGCAGCCTGAGCGAGGGCCGGGGTCTAGGCTACACCTTC
>few|NA|TRBJ1-5|TRBV24-1
CATSDGLSYQPQHF
TGTGCCACCAGTGATGGGCTTTCTTATCAGCCCCAGCATTTT
>few|NA|TRBJ1-5|TRBV6-6
CASSYRPNQPQHF
TGTGCCAGCAGTTACCGGCCCAATCAGCCCCAGCATTTT
>NA|TRBD2|TRBJ2-3|TRBV7-2
CASSPRRGARTDTQYF
TGTGCCAGCAGCCCAAGGCGGGGGGCGCGCACAGATACGCAGTATTTT
>few|NA|TRBJ2-6|TRBV11-2
CASGLGSGANVLTF
TGTGCCAGCGGACTGGGGTCTGGGGCCAACGTCCTGACTTTC
>many|NA|TRBJ2-7|TRBV7-2
CASSPTNMGVEQYF
TGTGCCAGCAGCCCTACCAACATGGGGGTCGAGCAGTACTTC
>few|NA|TRBJ2-2|TRBV11-2
CASSSTVGELFF
TGTGCCAGCAGCTCGACAGTGGGGGAGCTGTTTTTT
>NA|NA|TRBJ1-5|TRBV4-3
CASSQGRGGIQPQHF
TGCGCCAGCAGCCAGGGTCGCGGGGGGATTCAGCCCCAGCATTTT
>NA|TRBD2|TRBJ2-1|TRBV10-2
CASSESPGRGNNEQFF
TGCGCCAGCAGTGAGTCGCCGGGGAGGGGTAACAATGAGCAGTTCTTC
>NA|TRBD1|TRBJ2-5|TRBV7-2
CASSFLGQGGETQYF
TGTGCCAGCAGCTTCTTGGGACAGGGAGGAGAGACCCAGTACTTC
>many|NA|TRBJ1-2|TRBV7-2
CASSLILGSPGYTF
TGTGCCAGCAGCTTGATTTTAGGGTCCCCCGGCTACACCTTC
>many|NA|TRBJ2-7|TRBV4-3
CASSQRWGATYEQYF
TGCGCCAGCAGCCAAAGATGGGGGGCCACATACGAGCAGTACTTC
>many|TRBD2|TRBJ2-5|TRBV7-9
CASSSGGQETQYF
TGTGCCAGCAGCTCGGGGGGCCAAGAGACCCAGTACTTC
>NA|NA|TRBJ1-1|TRBV12-5
CASGLKGLGEAFF
TGTGCTAGTGGTTTAAAGGGGCTTGGTGAAGCTTTCTTT
>NA|NA|TRBJ2-7|TRBV10-3
CATLQGLSYEQYF
TGTGCCACCCTACAGGGCCTCTCCTACGAGCAGTACTTC
>NA|NA|TRBJ1-5|TRBV6-2/TRBV6-3
CASSPPGWPQHF
TGTGCCAGCAGTCCCCCGGGATGGCCCCAGCATTTT
>NA|NA|TRBJ2-1|TRBV7-6
CASSLARAGNEQFF
TGTGCCAGCAGCTTAGCGCGAGCGGGCAATGAGCAGTTCTTC
>few|NA|TRBJ2-2|TRBV29-1
CSVGATHTGELFF
TGCAGCGTTGGGGCTACCCACACCGGGGAGCTGTTTTTT
>few|TRBD1|TRBJ1-6|TRBV4-2
CASSQDPQGGNSPLHF
TGTGCCAGCAGCCAAGACCCGCAGGGGGGGAATTCACCCCTCCACTTT
>NA|TRBD1|TRBJ1-1|TRBV4-1
CASSKPGQVSGEAFF
TGCGCCAGCAGCAAACCGGGACAGGTATCTGGGGAAGCTTTCTTT